This T cell receptor beta chain was captured in a study of neurological immune-mediated disorders. Losses at the gene ends were 0 bases for V and 2 bases for J; bases not matched to a gene: 4. Germline V gives CDR1 SQVTM, CDR2 ANQGSEA. The CDR3 consists of 15 residues. Sample time point: longitudinal time-point 1 (baseline). Unsorted libraries were generated from 2 million PBMCs. These cells had been stored in RNAlater at -80 C. It was by 5'RACE with 10-nucleotide random UMIs that the cDNA was made. TCRdb re-called the 5' RACE reads with MiXCR, one entry per CDR3 protein. The data show tens of thousands of distinct CDR3 sequences, with approximately 13% seen just once and about 4.5% held by the top ten. This clonotype was counted many times.

Sequencing was done on a sample of PBMCs. The genes are TRBV29-1 and TRBJ2-7; 10 bases match TRBD2. This TCR was recovered from a female donor with HTLV-1-associated myelopathy (HAM/TSP). CDR3 protein: CSVEEPSGGTYEQYF. The CDR3, as DNA: TGCAGCGTTGAAGAACCTAGCGGGGGAACCTACGAGCAGTACTTC.